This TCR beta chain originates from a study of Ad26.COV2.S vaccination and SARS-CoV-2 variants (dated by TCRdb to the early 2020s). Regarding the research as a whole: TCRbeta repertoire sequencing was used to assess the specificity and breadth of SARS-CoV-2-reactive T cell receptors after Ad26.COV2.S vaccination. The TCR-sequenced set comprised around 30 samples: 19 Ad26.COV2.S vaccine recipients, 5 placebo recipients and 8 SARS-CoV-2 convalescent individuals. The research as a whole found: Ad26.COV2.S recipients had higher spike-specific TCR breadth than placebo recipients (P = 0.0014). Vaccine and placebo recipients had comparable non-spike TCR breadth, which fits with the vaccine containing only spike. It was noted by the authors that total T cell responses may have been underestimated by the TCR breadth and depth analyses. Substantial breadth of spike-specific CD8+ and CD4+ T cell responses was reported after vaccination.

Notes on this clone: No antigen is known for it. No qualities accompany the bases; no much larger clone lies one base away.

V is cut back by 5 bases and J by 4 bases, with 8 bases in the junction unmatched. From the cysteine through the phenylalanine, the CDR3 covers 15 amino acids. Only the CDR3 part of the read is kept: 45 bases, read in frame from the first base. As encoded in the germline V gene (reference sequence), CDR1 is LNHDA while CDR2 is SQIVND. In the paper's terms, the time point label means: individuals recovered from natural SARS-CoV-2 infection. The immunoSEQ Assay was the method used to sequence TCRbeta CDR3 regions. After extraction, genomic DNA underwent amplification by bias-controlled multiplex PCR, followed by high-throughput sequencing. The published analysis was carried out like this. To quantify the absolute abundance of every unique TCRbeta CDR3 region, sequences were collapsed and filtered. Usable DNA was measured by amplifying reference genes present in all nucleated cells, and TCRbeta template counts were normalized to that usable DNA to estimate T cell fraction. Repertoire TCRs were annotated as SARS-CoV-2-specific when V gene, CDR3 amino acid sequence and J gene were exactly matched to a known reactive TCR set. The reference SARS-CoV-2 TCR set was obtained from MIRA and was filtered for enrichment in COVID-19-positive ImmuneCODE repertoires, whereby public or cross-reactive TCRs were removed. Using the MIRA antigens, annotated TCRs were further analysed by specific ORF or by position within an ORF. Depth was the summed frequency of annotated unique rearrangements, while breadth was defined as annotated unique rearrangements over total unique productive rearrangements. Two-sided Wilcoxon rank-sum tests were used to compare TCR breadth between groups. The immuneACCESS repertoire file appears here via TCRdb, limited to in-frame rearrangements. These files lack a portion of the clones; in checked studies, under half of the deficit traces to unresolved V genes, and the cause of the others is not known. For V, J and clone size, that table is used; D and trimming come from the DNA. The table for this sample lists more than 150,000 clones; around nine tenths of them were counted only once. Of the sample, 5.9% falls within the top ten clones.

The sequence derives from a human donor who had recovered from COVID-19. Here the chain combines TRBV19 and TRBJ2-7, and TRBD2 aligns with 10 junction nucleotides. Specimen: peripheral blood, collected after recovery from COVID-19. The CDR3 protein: CASSVLLAGVYEQYF. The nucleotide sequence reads TGTGCCAGTAGTGTACTCCTAGCGGGAGTGTACGAGCAGTACTTC.